The TCR beta chain under discussion was sequenced for a study of naive and memory T cell subsets. Study-level points and caveats: A few larger clonotypes appeared in naive repertoires, especially CD8, possibly memory cells re-expressing CD45RA.

Both TRBC1 and TRBC2 were covered by a beta constant-region primer of two equimolar oligonucleotides. Four rounds of PCR amplified the ligated cDNA using nested alpha and beta constant-region primers plus SP2. One entry per CDR3 protein results from TCRdb running MiXCR on the UMI-ligation and nested PCR reads. Here the sample spans around 93,000 distinct CDR3 sequences, about 11% being singletons. Cells stained for CD3, CD4, CD8, CD45RA and CD27 were sorted into four subsets. Germline loops: CDR1 GTSNPN, CDR2 SVGIG (reference sequence). V trimming: 1 base; J trimming: 1 base; junction bases outside the gene matches: 0. The CDR3 consists of 13 residues. There are a few counts of this clonotype. Its antigen is unknown.

The receptor comes from a human donor in good health. Sequenced input: naive CD4+ T cells from blood. The chain employs TRBV30 and TRBJ1-1; 7 nucleotides match TRBD1. The CDR3 sequence: CAWSGQGNTEAFF. As DNA, the CDR3 is TGTGCCTGGAGTGGACAGGGGAACACTGAAGCTTTCTTT.